The T cell receptor (beta chain) under discussion was sequenced for a study of cytomegalovirus exposure and HLA in healthy donors. Primers included in the PCR were 60 Vbeta and 13 Jbeta primers. The table came from immunoSEQ multiplex PCR; TCRdb's copy has only in-frame clones and leaves some out. Among over 90,000 clones listed, 65% to 85% were seen once. This CDR3 comprises 13 residues. V was trimmed by 5 bases and J by 4 bases, leaving 11 bases between them. CDR1 is SEHNR, CDR2 FQNEAQ, per germline (reference sequence). J is TRBJ1-1 and V is TRBV7-9; a weak D match, TRBD1 (6 bases). Sequenced sample: PBMCs. This sequence was found in a woman between 65 and 79 years old in good health and CMV-seropositive. The CDR3 spells CASSGLGGTEAFF. CDR3 nucleotides: TGTGCCAGCAGCGGATTAGGGGGCACTGAAGCTTTCTTT. Combining the CDR3 with reference TRBV7-9 and TRBJ1-1 gives the whole variable domain DTGVSQNPRHKITKRGQNVTFRCDPISEHNRLYWYRQTLGQGPEFLTYFQNEAQLEKSRLLSDRFSAERPKGSFSTLEIQRTEQGDSAMYLCASSGLGGTEAFFGQGTRLTVV.